This entry is about one T cell receptor (beta chain). How the authors handled the data: Amplifying reference gene primers gave estimates of nucleated cell counts. The table came from immunoSEQ multiplex PCR; TCRdb's copy has only in-frame clones and leaves some out. Clonal size and the V and J genes are those of that table, whereas D and trimming came from the DNA. The data hold about 230,000 clones, with approximately 88% observed a single time. The record originates from a study of blood T cell repertoires in COVID-19. Study overall: The United States, Italy and Spain supplied acute and convalescent COVID-19 samples. Sources were T cells, B-cell-depleted T cells, or PBMCs; the material itself was cDNA or gDNA.

The germline gives CDR1 SGDLS, CDR2 YYNGEE. V lost 7 bases and J lost 4; bases outside the gene matches: 7. This CDR3 contains 15 residues. This chain uses TRBV9 with TRBJ2-1; 11 positions agree with TRBD2. Sequencing was done on a sample of peripheral blood. The sequence derives from a man aged 35-49 years with acute or convalescent COVID-19. CDR3 residues: CASGPRLAGYNEQFF. CDR3 nucleotides: TGTGCCAGCGGGCCCCGACTAGCGGGGTACAATGAGCAGTTCTTC. The full variable domain, its missing parts supplied by reference TRBV9 and TRBJ2-1, is DSGVTQTPKHLITATGQRVTLRCSPRSGDLSVYWYQQSLDQGLQFLIQYYNGEERAKGNILERFSAQQFPDLHSELNLSSLELGDSALYFCASGPRLAGYNEQFFGPGTRLTVL.